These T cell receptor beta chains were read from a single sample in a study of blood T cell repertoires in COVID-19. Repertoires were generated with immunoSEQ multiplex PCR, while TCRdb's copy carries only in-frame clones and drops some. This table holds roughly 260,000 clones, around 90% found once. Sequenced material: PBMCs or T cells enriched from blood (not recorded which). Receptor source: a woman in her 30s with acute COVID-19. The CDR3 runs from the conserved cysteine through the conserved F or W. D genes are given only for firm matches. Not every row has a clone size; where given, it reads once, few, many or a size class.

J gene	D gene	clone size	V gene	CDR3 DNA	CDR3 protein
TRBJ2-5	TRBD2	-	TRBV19	TGTGCCAGTAGTATCGGGGGGGCCCAAGAGACCCAGTACTTC	CASSIGGAQETQYF
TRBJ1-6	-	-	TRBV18	TGTGCCAGCTCACTTGACAGAAACTATAATTCACCCCTCCACTTT	CASSLDRNYNSPLHF
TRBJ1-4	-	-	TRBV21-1	TGTGCCAGCAGCAAAGTCACAGGGGCGGCTAATGAAAAACTGTTTTTT	CASSKVTGAANEKLFF
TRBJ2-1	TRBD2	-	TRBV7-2	TGTGCCAGCAGCTTGGGCGGGGGGGTCAATGAGCAGTTCTTC	CASSLGGGVNEQFF
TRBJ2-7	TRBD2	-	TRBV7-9	TGTGCCAGCAGCTCGGGACTAGCGGGGTCTCCCTACGAGCAGTACTTC	CASSSGLAGSPYEQYF
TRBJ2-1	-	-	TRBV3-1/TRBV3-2	TGTGCCAGCAGCCAAGAGGAGGACAATGAGCAGTTCTTC	CASSQEEDNEQFF
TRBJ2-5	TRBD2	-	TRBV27	TGTGCCAGCAGAACTCGGGTCGGGGGGGGCGAGACCCAGTACTTC	CASRTRVGGGETQYF
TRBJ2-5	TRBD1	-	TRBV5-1	TGCGCCAGCAGCACCGGACAGGGCCAAGAGACCCAGTACTTC	CASSTGQGQETQYF
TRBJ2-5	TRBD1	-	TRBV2	TGTGCCAGCAGTGCGGAGCAGGGGGCGCATGAGACCCAGTACTTC	CASSAEQGAHETQYF
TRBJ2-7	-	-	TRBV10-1	TGCGCCAGCAGTGAGGGACAGTACGGCGAGCAGTACTTC	CASSEGQYGEQYF
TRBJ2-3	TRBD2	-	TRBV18	TGTGCCAGCTCAGAGGGAGGGAGGGCCTCTAGCACAGATACGCAGTATTTT	CASSEGGRASSTDTQYF
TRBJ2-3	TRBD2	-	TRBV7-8	TGTGCCAGCAGAAGAAGCGGGGTGGATACGCAGTATTTT	CASRRSGVDTQYF
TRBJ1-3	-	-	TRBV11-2	TGTGCCAGCAGCTTCGCACTAAGCTCTGGAAACACCATATATTTT	CASSFALSSGNTIYF
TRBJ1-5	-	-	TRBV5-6	TGTGCCAGCAGCTTGGTGGGAGATCAGCCCCAGCATTTT	CASSLVGDQPQHF
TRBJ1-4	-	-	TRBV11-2	TGTGCCAGCAGCCTTGGTCCGGGTATGCATGAAAAACTGTTTTTT	CASSLGPGMHEKLFF
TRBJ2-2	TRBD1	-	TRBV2	TGTGCCAGCATGCGTCAGGGGGTAGAGACCGGGGAGCTGTTTTTT	CASMRQGVETGELFF
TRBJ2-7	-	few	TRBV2	TGTGCCAGCAGGAACCGAGGGCTTTATAACGAGCAGTACTTC	CASRNRGLYNEQYF
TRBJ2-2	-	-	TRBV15	TGTGCCACCAGCAGAGATCGACTTAGCGGTAACACCGGGGAGCTGTTTTTT	CATSRDRLSGNTGELFF
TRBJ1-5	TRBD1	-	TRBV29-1	TGCAGCGTTATCTTAGTCGGGACAGGGGTTTTCCAGCCCCAGCATTTT	CSVILVGTGVFQPQHF
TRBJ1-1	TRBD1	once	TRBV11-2	TGTGCCAGCAGCTCCTTCACAGGGGATACTGAAGCTTTCTTT	CASSSFTGDTEAFF
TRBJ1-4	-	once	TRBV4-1	TGCGCCAGCAGTTTGACGAAAGGGGAAAGTGAAAAACTGTTTTTT	CASSLTKGESEKLFF
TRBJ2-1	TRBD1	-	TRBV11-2	TGTGCCAGCAGACCCACCGGACAGGGGGCAATCCATGAGCAGTTCTTC	CASRPTGQGAIHEQFF
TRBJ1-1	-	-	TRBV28	TGTGCCAGCACAGGTGTTGAAGCTTTCTTT	CASTGVEAFF
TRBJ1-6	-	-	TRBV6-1	TGTGCCAGCAGTGAAGGTCGGTCACCCCTCCACTTT	CASSEGRSPLHF
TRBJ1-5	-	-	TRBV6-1	TGTGCCAGCAGTGATCCACAGGGTTATAGCAATCAGCCCCAGCATTTT	CASSDPQGYSNQPQHF
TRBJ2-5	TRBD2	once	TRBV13	TGTGCCAGCAGCTCCTTTAGCGGGGGGTTAACACAAGAGACCCAGTACTTC	CASSSFSGGLTQETQYF
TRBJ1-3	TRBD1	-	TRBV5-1	TGCGCCAGCAGCTTATTCGACAGGGGCTCTGGAAACACCATATATTTT	CASSLFDRGSGNTIYF
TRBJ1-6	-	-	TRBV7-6	TGTGGAGGCAGGGATCTCCTCCCTTCACCCCTCCACTTT	CGGRDLLPSPLHF
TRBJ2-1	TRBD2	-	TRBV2	TGTGCCAGCAGTCTGCTAGCGGGGGGCAACAATGAGCAGTTCTTC	CASSLLAGGNNEQFF
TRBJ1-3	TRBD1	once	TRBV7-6	TGTGCCAGCAGCTTACTCACAGGGGTAGCTGGAAACACCATATATTTT	CASSLLTGVAGNTIYF
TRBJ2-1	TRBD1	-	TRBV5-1	TGCGCCAGCAGCAATGGGGACAGGGAGGGTAATGAGCAGTTCTTC	CASSNGDREGNEQFF
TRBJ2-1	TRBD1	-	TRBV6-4	TGTGCCAGCAGTGCTCGACAGGGTACTGAGCAGTTCTTC	CASSARQGTEQFF
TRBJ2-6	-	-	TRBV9	TGTGCCAGCAGCGTGCAGGGCTCTGGGGCCAACGTCCTGACTTTC	CASSVQGSGANVLTF
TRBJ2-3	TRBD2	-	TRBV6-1	TGTGCCAGCAGTGATTTTGGGCGGGGGGGCCGCGATACGCAGTATTTT	CASSDFGRGGRDTQYF
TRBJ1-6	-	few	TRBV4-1	TGCGCCAGCAGCCAAGTGGGTCAGGACTATAATTCACCCCTCCACTTT	CASSQVGQDYNSPLHF
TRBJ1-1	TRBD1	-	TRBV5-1	TGCGCCAGCAGCTTGGCGGATAAACAGGGGCGCAAGGTGAACACTGAAGCTTTCTTT	CASSLADKQGRKVNTEAFF